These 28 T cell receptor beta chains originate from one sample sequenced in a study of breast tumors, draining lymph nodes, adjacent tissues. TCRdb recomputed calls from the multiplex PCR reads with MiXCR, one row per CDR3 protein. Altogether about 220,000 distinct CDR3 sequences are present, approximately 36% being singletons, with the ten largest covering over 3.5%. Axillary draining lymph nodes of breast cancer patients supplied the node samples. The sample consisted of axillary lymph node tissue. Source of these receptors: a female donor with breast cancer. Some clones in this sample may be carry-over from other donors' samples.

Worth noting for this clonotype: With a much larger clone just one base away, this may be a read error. The CDR3 coding sequence is TGTGCTAGTAGGGTAGGGGGGGCGCAGACCCAGTACTTC. This gives the protein CASRVGGAQTQYF. The chain employs TRBV12-5 and TRBJ2-5; a weak D match, TRBD2 (7 bases). The CDR3 is 13 amino acids. CDR1 and CDR2 (germline): LGHNT, FRNRAP. Trimming cost V 8 bases and J 6 bases, with 16 bases left between them.

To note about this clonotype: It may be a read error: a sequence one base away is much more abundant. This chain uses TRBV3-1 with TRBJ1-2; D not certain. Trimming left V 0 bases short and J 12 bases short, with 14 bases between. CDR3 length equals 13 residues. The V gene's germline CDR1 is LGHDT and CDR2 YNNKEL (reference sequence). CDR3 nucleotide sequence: TGTGCCAGCAGCCAAGATCTTGTAAGACCCCACACCTTC. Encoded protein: CASSQDLVRPHTF.

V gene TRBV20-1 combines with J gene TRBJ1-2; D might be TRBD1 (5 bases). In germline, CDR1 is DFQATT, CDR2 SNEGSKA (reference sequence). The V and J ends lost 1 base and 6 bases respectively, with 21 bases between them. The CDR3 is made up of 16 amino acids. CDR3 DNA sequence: TGCAGTGCTAGAGCTTCGGGGGGGACCCGCATAAATGGCTACACCTTC. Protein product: CSARASGGTRINGYTF.

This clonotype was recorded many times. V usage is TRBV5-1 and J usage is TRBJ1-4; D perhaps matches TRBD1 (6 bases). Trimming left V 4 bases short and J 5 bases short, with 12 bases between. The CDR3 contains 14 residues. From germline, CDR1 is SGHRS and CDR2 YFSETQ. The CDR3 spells CASSITGLNEKLFF. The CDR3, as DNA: TGCGCCAGCAGCATAACAGGGTTGAATGAAAAACTGTTTTTT.

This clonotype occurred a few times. The CDR3 here is CSARLLTSGTAAETQYF. The CDR3 coding sequence is TGCAGTGCTAGACTCCTGACTAGCGGGACGGCCGCAGAGACCCAGTACTTC. This chain uses TRBV20-1 with TRBJ2-5, with TRBD2 matching 11 bases. J gave up 4 bases and V 2 bases, and 12 bases lay outside the gene matches. The CDR3 sequence is 17 residues long. Germline V gene data show CDR1 as DFQATT and CDR2 as SNEGSKA (reference sequence).

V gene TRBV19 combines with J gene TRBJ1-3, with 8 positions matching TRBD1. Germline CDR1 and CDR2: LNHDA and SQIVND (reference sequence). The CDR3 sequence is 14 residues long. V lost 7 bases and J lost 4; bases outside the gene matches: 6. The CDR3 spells CASKRTGRGNTIYF. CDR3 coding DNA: TGTGCCAGTAAGCGGACAGGGCGAGGAAACACCATATATTTT.

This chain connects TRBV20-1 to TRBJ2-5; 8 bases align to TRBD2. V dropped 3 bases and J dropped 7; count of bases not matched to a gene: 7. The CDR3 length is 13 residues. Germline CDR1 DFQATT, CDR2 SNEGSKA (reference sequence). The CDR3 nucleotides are TGCAGTGCTAGGGACGGGGGGGCAAGGACCCAGTACTTC. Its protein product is CSARDGGARTQYF.

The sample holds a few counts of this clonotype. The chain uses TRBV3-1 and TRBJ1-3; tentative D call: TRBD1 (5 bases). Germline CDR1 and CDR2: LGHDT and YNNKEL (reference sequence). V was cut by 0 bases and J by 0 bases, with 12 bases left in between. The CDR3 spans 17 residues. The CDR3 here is CASSQDVGQSSGNTIYF. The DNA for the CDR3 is TGTGCCAGCAGCCAAGATGTGGGGCAAAGCTCTGGAAACACCATATATTTT.

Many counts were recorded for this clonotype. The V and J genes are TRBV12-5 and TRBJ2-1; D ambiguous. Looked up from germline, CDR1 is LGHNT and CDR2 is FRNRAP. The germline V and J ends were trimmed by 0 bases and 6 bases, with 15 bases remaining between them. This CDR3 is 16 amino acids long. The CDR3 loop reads CASGLVVVGMVNEQFF. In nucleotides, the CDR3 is TGTGCTAGTGGTTTGGTAGTGGTAGGGATGGTCAATGAGCAGTTCTTC.

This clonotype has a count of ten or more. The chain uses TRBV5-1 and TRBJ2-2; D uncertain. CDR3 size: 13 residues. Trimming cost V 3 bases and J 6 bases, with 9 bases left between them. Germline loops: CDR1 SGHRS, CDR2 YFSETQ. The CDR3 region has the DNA TGCGCCAGCAGCTCGGACGGAGCCGGGGAGCTGTTTTTT. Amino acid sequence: CASSSDGAGELFF.

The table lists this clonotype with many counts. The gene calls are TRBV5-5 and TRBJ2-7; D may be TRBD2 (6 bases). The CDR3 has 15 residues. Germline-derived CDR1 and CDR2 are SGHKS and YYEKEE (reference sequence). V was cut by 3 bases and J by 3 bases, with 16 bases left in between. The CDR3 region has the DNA TGTGCCAGCAGCTCCTTCCTCGGGAGTAACTACGAGCAGTACTTC. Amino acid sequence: CASSSFLGSNYEQYF.

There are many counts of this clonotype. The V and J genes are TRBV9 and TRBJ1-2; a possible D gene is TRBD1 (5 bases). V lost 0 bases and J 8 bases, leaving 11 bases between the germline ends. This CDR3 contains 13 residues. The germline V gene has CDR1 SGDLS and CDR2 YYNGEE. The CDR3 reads CASSVGQGGGYTF. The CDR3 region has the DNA TGTGCCAGCAGCGTAGGCCAGGGTGGCGGCTACACCTTC.

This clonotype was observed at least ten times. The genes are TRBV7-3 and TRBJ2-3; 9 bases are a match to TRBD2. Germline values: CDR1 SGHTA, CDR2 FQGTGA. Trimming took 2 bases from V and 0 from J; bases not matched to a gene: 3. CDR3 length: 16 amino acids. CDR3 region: CASSLDTSGSTDTQYF. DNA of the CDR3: TGTGCCAGCAGCTTAGATACTAGCGGGAGCACAGATACGCAGTATTTT.

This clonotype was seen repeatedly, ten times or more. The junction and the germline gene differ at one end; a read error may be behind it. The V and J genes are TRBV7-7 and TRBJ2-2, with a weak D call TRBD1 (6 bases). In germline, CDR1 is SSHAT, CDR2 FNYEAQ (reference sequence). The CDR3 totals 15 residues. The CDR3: CASSLLAGATGELFF. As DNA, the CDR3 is TGTGCTAGCAGCTTGTTGGCAGGGGCCACCGGGGAGCTGTTTTTT.

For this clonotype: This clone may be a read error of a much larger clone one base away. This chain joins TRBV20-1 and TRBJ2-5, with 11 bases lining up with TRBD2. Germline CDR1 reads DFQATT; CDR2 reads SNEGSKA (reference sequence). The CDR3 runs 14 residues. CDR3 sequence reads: CTANVLAGEETQYF. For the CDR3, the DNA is TGCACTGCTAATGTACTAGCGGGAGAAGAGACCCAGTACTTC.

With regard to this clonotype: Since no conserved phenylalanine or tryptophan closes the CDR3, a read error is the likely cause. The CDR3 region has the DNA TGTGCCAGCGGATTCAATGAAAAACTGTTTCTT. It is translated as CASGFNEKLFL. V is TRBV12-3 or TRBV12-4 and J is TRBJ1-4; D unresolved. The CDR3 extends over 11 amino acids. Trimming took 8 bases from V and 5 from J, leaving 6 bases between them.

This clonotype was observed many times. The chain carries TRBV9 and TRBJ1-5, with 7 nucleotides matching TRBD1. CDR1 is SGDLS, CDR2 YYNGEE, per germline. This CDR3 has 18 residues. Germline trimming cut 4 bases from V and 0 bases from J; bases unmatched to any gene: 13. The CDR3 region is CASSRTQQGTYSNQPQHF. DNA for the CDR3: TGTGCCAGCAGCCGAACCCAACAGGGGACATATAGCAATCAGCCCCAGCATTTT.

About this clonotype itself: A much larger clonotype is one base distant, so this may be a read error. Here the CDR3 DNA reads TGCAGTGCTATCCCGGTGGACAATGAGCCGTTCTTC. Translation gives CSAIPVDNEPFF. This chain links TRBV20-1 with TRBJ2-1; a weak D match, TRBD1 (5 bases). Germline V lookup: CDR1 DFQATT, CDR2 SNEGSKA (reference sequence). The CDR3 sequence is 12 residues long.

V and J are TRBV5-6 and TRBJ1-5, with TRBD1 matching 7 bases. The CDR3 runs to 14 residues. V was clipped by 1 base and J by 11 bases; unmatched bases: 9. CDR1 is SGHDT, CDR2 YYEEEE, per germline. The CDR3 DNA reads TGTGCCAGCAGCTTGCGCAGGGGGTATGAGACCCAGCATTTT. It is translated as CASSLRRGYETQHF.

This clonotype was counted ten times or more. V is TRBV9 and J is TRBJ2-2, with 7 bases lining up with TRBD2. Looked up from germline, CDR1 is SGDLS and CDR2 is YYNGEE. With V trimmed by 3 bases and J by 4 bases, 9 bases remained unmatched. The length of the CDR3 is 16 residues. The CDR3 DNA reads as TGTGCCAGCAGCGCCCCTTCTCCGGGGGGCACCGGGGAGCTGTTTTTT. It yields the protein CASSAPSPGGTGELFF.

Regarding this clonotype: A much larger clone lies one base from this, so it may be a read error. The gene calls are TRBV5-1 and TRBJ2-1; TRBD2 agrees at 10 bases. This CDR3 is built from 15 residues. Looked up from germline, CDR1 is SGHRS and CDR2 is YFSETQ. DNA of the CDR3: TGCGCCAGCAGCCTTAGCGGGGGGAACTACGATGAGCAGTTCTTC. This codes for CASSLSGGNYDEQFF.

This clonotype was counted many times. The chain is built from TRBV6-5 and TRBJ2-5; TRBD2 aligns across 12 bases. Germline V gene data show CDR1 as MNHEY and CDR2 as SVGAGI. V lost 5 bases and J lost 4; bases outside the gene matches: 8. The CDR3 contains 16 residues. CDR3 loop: CASSPTSGGTPETQYF. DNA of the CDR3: TGTGCCAGCAGTCCCACTAGCGGGGGGACTCCAGAGACCCAGTACTTC.

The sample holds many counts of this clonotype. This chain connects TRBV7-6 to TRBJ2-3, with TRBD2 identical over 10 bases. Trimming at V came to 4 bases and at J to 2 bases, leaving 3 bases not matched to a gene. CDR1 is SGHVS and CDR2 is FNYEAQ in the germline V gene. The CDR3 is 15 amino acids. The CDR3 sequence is CASSWTSGYTDTQYF. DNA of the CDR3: TGTGCCAGCAGCTGGACTAGCGGTTACACAGATACGCAGTATTTT.

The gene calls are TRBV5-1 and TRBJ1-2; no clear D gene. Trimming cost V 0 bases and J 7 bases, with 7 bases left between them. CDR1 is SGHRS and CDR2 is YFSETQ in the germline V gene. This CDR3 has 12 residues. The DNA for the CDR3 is TGCGCCAGCAGCTTGGACAATTCTGGCTACACCTTC. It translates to CASSLDNSGYTF.

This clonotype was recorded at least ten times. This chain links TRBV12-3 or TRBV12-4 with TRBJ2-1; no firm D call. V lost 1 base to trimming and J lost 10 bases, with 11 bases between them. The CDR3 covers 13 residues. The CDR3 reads CASSLEGLGEQFF. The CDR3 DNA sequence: TGTGCCAGCAGTTTAGAGGGCCTGGGGGAGCAGTTCTTC.

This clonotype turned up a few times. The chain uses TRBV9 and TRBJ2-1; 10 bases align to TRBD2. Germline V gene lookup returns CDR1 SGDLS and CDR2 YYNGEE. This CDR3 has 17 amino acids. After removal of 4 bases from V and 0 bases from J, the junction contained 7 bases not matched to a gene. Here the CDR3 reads CASSPSGSRSSYNEQFF. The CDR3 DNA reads TGTGCCAGCAGCCCTAGCGGGAGCCGCAGCTCCTACAATGAGCAGTTCTTC.

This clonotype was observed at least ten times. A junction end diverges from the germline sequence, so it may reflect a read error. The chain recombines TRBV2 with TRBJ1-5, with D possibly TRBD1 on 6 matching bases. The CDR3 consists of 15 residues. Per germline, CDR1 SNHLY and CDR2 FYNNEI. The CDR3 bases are TGTGCCAGCAGGCAGGGGCGAAATAGCTATCAGCCCCAGCATTTT. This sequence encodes CASRQGRNSYQPQHF.

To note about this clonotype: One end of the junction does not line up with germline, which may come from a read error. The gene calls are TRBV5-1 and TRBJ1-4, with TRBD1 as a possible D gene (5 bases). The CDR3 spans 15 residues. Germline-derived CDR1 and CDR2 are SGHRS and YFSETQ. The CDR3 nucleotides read TGTGCCAGCAGCTCCAGCGGGGGAGCAGGGGAAAAACTGTTTTTT. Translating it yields CASSSSGGAGEKLFF.